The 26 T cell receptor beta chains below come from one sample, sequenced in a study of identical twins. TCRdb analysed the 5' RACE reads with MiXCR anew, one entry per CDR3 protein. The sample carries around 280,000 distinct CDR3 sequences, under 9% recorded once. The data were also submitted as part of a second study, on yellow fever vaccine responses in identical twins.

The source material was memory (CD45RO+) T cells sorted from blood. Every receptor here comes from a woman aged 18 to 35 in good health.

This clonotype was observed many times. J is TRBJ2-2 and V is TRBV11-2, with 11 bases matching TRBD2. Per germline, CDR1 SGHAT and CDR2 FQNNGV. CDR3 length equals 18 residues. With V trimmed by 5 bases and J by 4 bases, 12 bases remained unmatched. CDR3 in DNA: TGTGCCAGCAGCCCACGGACTAGCGGGTTTGAGTTCACCGGGGAGCTGTTTTTT. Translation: CASSPRTSGFEFTGELFF.

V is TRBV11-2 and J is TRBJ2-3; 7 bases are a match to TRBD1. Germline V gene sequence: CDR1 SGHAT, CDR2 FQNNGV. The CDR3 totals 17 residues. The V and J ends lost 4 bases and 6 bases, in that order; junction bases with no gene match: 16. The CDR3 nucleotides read TGTGCCAGCAGCTACACAACCCGGACAGGCGTGAGGGATACGCAGTATTTT. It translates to CASSYTTRTGVRDTQYF.

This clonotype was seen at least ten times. This CDR3 reads CASSQDGRPYNEQFF. CDR3 nucleotides: TGTGCCAGCAGCCAAGACGGCCGACCATACAATGAGCAGTTCTTC. The V and J genes are TRBV4-2 and TRBJ2-1, with D uncertain. Germline assignment: CDR1 LGHNA and CDR2 YNFKEQ. With 0 bases removed from V and 4 bases from J, the gap between germline ends came to 10 bases. The CDR3 extends over 15 amino acids.

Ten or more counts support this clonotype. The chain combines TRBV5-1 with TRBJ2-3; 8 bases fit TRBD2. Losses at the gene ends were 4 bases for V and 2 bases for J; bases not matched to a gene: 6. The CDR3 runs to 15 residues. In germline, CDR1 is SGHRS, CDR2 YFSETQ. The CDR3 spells CASSPGLAPTDTQYF. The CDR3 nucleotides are TGCGCCAGCAGCCCTGGACTAGCCCCCACAGATACGCAGTATTTT. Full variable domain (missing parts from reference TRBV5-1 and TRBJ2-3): KAGVTQTPRYLIKTRGQQVTLSCSPISGHRSVSWYQQTPGQGLQFLFEYFSETQRNKGNFPGRFSGRQFSNSRSEMNVSTLELGDSALYLCASSPGLAPTDTQYFGPGTRLTVL.

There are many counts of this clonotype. CDR3 protein: CASSPISQGLGSPLHF. CDR3 in DNA: TGTGCCAGCAGCCCGATTAGTCAGGGCCTTGGTTCACCCCTCCACTTT. The chain carries TRBV12-3 or TRBV12-4 and TRBJ1-6, with TRBD1 as a possible D gene (5 bases). CDR3 length equals 16 residues. Between the trimmed V and J ends, which lost 6 bases and 9 bases, there was a span of 21 bases.

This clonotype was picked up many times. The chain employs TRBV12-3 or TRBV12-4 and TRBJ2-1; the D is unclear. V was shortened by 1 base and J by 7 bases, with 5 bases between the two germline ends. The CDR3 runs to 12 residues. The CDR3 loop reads CASSLVLNEQFF. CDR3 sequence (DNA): TGTGCCAGCAGTTTAGTCCTAAATGAGCAGTTCTTC.

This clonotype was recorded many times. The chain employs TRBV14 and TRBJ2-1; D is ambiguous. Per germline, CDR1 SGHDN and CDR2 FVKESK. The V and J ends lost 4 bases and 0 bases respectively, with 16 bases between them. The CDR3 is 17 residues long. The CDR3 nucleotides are TGTGCCAGCAGCCGCTTGGCGGCGAAAAGCTCCTACAATGAGCAGTTCTTC. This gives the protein CASSRLAAKSSYNEQFF.

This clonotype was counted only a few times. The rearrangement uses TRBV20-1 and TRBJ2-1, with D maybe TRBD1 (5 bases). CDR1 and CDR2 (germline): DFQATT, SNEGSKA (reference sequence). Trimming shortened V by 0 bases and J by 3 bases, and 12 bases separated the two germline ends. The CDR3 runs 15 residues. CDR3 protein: CSARDPGRDYNEQFF. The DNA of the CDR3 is TGCAGTGCTAGAGATCCGGGCAGGGACTACAATGAGCAGTTCTTC.

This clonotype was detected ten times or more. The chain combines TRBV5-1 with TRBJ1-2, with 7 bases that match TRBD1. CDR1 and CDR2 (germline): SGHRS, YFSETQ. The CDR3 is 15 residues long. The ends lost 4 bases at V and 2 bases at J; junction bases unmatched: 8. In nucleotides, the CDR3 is TGCGCCAGCAGCGCGACAGGGAAGGGGAACTATGGCTACACCTTC. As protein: CASSATGKGNYGYTF.

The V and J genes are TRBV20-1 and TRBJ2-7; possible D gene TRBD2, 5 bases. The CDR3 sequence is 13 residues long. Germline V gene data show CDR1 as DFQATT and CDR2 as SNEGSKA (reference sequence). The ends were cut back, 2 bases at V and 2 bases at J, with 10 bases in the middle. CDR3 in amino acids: CSARQSGTYEQYF. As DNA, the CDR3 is TGCAGTGCTAGACAGAGCGGAACCTACGAGCAGTACTTC.

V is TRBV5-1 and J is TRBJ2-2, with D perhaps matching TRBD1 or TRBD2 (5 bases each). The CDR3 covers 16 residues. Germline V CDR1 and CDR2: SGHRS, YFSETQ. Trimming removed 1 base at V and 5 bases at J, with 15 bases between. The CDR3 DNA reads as TGCGCCAGCAGCTTGAGGGGACCCCGGCTTACCGGGGAGCTGTTTTTT. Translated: CASSLRGPRLTGELFF.

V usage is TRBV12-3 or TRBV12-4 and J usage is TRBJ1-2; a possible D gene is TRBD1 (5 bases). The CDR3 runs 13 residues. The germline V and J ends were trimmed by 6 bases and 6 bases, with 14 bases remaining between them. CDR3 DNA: TGTGCCAGCAGAACCAGGGTTTCGGATGGCTACACCTTC. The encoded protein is CASRTRVSDGYTF.

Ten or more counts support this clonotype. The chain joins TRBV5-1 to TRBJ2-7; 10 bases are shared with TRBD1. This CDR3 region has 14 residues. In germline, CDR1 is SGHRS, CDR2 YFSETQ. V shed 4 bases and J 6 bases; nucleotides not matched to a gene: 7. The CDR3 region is CASSLTGQGPEQYF. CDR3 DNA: TGCGCCAGCAGCCTCACGGGACAGGGGCCCGAGCAGTACTTC.

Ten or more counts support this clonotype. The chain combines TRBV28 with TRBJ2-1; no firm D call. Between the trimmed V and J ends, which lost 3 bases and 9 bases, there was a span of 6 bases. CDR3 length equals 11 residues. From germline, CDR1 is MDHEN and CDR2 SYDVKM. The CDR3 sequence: CASSLRSEQFF. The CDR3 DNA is TGTGCCAGCAGTTTGCGGTCTGAGCAGTTCTTC.

The CDR3 sequence is CASSSMMEVLQRQFF. The CDR3 DNA sequence: TGTGCCAGCAGTTCAATGATGGAAGTTTTGCAAAGGCAGTTCTTC. This chain connects TRBV28 to TRBJ2-1; D call uncertain. CDR1 and CDR2 from the germline V gene are MDHEN and SYDVKM. The germline V and J ends were trimmed by 4 bases and 12 bases, with 22 bases remaining between them. The CDR3 has 15 amino acids.

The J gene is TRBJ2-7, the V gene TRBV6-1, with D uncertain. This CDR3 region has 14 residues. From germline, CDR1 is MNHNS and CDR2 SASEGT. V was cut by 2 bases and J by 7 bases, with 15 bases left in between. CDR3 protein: CASSEPRLGREQYV. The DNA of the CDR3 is TGTGCCAGCAGTGAACCCCGTCTCGGACGAGAGCAGTACGTC.

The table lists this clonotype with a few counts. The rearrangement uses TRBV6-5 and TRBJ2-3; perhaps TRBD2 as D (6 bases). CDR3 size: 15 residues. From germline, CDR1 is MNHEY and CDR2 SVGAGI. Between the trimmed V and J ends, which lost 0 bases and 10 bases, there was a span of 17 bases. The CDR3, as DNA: TGTGCCAGCAGTTACTCGTCGGGAGTGGGAGCTGCGCAGTATTTT. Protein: CASSYSSGVGAAQYF.

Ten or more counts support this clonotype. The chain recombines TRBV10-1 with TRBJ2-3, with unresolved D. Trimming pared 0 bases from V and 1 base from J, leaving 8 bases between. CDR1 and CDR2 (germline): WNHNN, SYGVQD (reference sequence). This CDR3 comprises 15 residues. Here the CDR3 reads CASSESRLGTDTQYF. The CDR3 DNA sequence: TGCGCCAGCAGTGAGTCAAGACTGGGCACAGATACGCAGTATTTT.

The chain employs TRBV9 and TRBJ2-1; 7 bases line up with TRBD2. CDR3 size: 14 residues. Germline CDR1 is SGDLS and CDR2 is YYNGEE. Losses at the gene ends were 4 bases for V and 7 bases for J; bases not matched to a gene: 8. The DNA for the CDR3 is TGTGCCAGCAGCCCCCGGGCGGGAGAAAATGAGCAGTTCTTC. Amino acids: CASSPRAGENEQFF.

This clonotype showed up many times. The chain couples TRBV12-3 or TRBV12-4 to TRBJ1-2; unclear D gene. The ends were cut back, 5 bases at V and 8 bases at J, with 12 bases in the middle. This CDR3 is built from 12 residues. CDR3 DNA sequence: TGTGCCAGCAGTCCGGGAGGCGTCGGCTACACCTTC. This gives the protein CASSPGGVGYTF.

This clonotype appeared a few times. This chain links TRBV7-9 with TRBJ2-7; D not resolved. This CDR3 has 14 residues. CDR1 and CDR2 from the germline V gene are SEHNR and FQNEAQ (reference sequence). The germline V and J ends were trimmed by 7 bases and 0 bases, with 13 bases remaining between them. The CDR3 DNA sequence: TGTGCCAGCAAGAAGACGGGTCGCTCCTACGAGCAGTACGTC. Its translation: CASKKTGRSYEQYV.

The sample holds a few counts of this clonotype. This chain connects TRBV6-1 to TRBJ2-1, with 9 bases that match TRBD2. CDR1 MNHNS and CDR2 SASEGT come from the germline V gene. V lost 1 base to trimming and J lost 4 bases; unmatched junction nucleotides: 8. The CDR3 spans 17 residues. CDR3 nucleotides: TGTGCCAGCAGTGAAGTCGGCGGGGGGGCCGGGTACAATGAGCAGTTCTTC. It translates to CASSEVGGGAGYNEQFF.

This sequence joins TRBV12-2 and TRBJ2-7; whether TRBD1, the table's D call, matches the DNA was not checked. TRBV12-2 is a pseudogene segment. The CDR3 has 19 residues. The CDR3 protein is CASRLGNYVRYGGPEEQYV. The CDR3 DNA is TGTGCAAGTCGCTTAGGCAATTACGTTAGGTACGGGGGACCTGAGGAGCAGTACGTC.

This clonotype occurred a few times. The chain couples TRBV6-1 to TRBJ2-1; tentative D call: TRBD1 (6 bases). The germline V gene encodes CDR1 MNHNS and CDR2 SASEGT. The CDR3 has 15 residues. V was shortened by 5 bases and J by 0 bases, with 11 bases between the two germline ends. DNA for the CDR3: TGTGCCAGCAGTCCAACAGGGTACTCCTACAATGAGCAGTTCTTC. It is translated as CASSPTGYSYNEQFF.

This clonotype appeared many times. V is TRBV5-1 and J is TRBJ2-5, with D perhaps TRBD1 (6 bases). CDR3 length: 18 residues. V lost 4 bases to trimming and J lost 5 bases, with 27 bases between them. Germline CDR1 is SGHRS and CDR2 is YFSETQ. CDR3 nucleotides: TGCGCCAGCAGCCCGAACCTCGAACATCAGGGGATTATTGAGACCCAGTACTTC. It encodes CASSPNLEHQGIIETQYF.

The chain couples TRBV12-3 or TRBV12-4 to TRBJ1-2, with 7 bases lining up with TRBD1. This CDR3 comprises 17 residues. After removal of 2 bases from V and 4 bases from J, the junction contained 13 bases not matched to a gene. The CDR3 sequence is CASSLYPQGGGSYGYTF. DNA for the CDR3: TGTGCCAGCAGTTTATATCCCCAGGGGGGTGGGTCCTATGGCTACACCTTC.